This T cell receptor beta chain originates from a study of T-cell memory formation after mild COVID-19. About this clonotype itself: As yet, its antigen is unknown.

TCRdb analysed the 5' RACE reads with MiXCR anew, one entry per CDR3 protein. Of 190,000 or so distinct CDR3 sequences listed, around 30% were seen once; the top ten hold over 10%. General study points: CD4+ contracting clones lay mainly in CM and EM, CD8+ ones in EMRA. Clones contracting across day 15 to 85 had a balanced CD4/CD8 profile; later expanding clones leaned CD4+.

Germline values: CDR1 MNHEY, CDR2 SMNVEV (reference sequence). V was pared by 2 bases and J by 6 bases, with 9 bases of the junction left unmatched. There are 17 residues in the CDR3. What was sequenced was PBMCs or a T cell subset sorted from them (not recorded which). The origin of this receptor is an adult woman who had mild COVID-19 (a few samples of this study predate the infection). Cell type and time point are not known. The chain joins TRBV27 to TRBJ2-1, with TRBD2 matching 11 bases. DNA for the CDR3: TGTGCCAGCAGTTTAACTAGCGGGAGTTTAATTCTCAATGAGCAGTTCTTC. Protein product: CASSLTSGSLILNEQFF.